Each of the 21 T cell receptor beta chains below was sequenced from the same sample in a study of T cells in Graves' hyperthyroidism and ophthalmopathy. Amplified TCR beta CDR3 regions came from RNA transcripts. When the TCR CDR3 underwent first-round RT-PCR, the HTBI primer set was used. TCRdb recomputed calls from the multiplex PCR reads with MiXCR, one row per CDR3 protein. The data contain about 640,000 distinct CDR3 sequences, about 20% of them singletons. The sequenced material came from blood. The receptors come from a man aged 25-45 years with Graves' ophthalmopathy.

This clonotype appeared many times. The chain recombines TRBV24-1 with TRBJ2-5, with a weak D call TRBD1 (6 bases). V gave up 9 bases and J gave up 3 bases, with 13 bases separating them. This CDR3 comprises 13 residues. The germline CDR1 and CDR2 sequences are KGHDR and SFDVKD. CDR3 bases: TGTGCCACCGCTCAGGGGAGCAAAGAGACCCAGTACTTC. Translating it yields CATAQGSKETQYF.

The J gene is TRBJ2-2, the V gene TRBV9; tentatively, D is TRBD1 (6 bases). This CDR3 spans 15 amino acids. CDR1 SGDLS and CDR2 YYNGEE come from the germline V gene. V was clipped by 4 bases and J by 2 bases, with 12 bases between them. CDR3 loop: CASSRWTDNTGELFF. CDR3 DNA: TGTGCCAGCAGCCGATGGACAGACAACACCGGGGAGCTGTTTTTT.

This clonotype came up many times. The V gene is TRBV27, the J gene TRBJ1-5; 8 bases agree with TRBD1. The V segment lost 9 bases and the J segment 4 bases; nucleotides outside the gene matches: 8. The CDR3 runs 14 residues. Germline CDR1 and CDR2: MNHEY and SMNVEV (reference sequence). DNA of the CDR3: TGTGCCAGTTCAGAGAACAGGGGGAATCAGCCCCAGCATTTT. Its translation is CASSENRGNQPQHF.

The genes are TRBV7-2 and TRBJ2-2; D is perhaps TRBD2 (6 bases). The CDR3 totals 16 residues. Germline V gene sequence: CDR1 SGHTA, CDR2 FQGNSA. V shed 5 bases and J shed 0 bases, with 13 bases lying between them. CDR3 nucleotide sequence: TGTGCCAGCAGCCCGACTAGTTTCACGAACACCGGGGAGCTGTTTTTT. It encodes CASSPTSFTNTGELFF.

This clonotype was detected many times. The chain is built from TRBV3-1 and TRBJ1-2; perhaps TRBD1 as D (6 bases). CDR1 is LGHDT and CDR2 is YNNKEL in the germline V gene (reference sequence). V lost 1 base, J lost 7 bases, and 10 bases lay in between. This CDR3 has 13 amino acids. CDR3: CASSQVGGRGYTF. CDR3 nucleotides: TGTGCCAGCAGCCAAGTGGGGGGCCGTGGCTACACCTTC.

This clonotype was detected many times. This chain uses TRBV5-1 with TRBJ1-2; D unclear. The V end was cut by 4 bases, the J end by 4 bases, with 14 bases between. This CDR3 contains 14 residues. The V gene's germline CDR1 is SGHRS and CDR2 YFSETQ. CDR3 sequence reads: CASSPDSVSYGYTF. The CDR3 nucleotides read TGCGCCAGCAGCCCCGACTCAGTAAGCTATGGCTACACCTTC.

The CDR3 nucleotides read TGTGCCAGCAGCTTTCCTCCCGGGGAGCTGTTTTTT. Translating it yields CASSFPPGELFF. The chain is built from TRBV5-5 and TRBJ2-2; D not resolved. The CDR3 loop spans 12 amino acids. Trimming shortened V by 2 bases and J by 6 bases, and 5 bases separated the two germline ends. In germline, CDR1 is SGHKS, CDR2 YYEKEE (reference sequence).

This clonotype showed up just once. The V call is TRBV12-3 or TRBV12-4, the J call TRBJ1-5; possibly TRBD1 for D (6 bases). V lost 6 bases and J lost 6, with 12 bases in between. This CDR3 is 13 amino acids long. CDR3 loop: CASSWTEAQPQHF. Written as DNA, the CDR3 is TGTGCCAGCAGCTGGACAGAAGCTCAGCCCCAGCATTTT.

This clonotype has only a few counts. This chain links TRBV18 with TRBJ2-2; 11 bases map to TRBD2. Germline V gene lookup returns CDR1 KGHSH and CDR2 LQKENI. CDR3 size: 16 residues. Trimming took 3 bases from V and 6 from J; bases not matched to a gene: 6. CDR3 coding DNA: TGTGCCAGCTCACCGGGACTAGCGGTATCATCCGGGGAGCTGTTTTTT. Protein: CASSPGLAVSSGELFF. The full variable domain, in which reference TRBV18 and TRBJ2-2 provide the parts outside the CDR3, is NAGVMQNPRHLVRRRGQEARLRCSPMKGHSHVYWYRQLPEEGLKFMVYLQKENIIDESGMPKERFSAEFPKEGPSILRIQQVVRGDSAAYFCASSPGLAVSSGELFFGEGSRLTVL.

This clonotype was seen only a few times. V usage is TRBV7-9 and J usage is TRBJ1-1, with D maybe TRBD1 (5 bases). Germline CDR1 is SEHNR and CDR2 is FQNEAQ (reference sequence). V was cut by 2 bases and J by 3 bases, with 7 bases left in between. This CDR3 comprises 13 residues. The CDR3 region is CASSLMGDTEAFF. The CDR3 DNA is TGTGCCAGCAGCTTAATGGGGGACACTGAAGCTTTCTTT. The full variable domain, completed using reference TRBV7-9 and TRBJ1-1, is DTGVSQNPRHKITKRGQNVTFRCDPISEHNRLYWYRQTLGQGPEFLTYFQNEAQLEKSRLLSDRFSAERPKGSFSTLEIQRTEQGDSAMYLCASSLMGDTEAFFGQGTRLTVV.

This clonotype has ten or more counts. The chain combines TRBV30 with TRBJ1-6; no reliable D call. Trimming removed 2 bases from V and 10 bases from J, with 12 bases in between. The CDR3 is 13 amino acids. Germline CDR1 and CDR2: GTSNPN and SVGIG (reference sequence). The DNA for the CDR3 is TGTGCCTGGAGTTTGGCGGACCGATCACCCCTCCACTTT. Its protein is CAWSLADRSPLHF.

CDR3: CSARSGTGDMNTEAFF. CDR3 bases: TGCAGTGCTAGATCCGGGACAGGGGACATGAACACTGAAGCTTTCTTT. The chain uses TRBV20-1 and TRBJ1-1; 10 bases fit TRBD1. CDR1 DFQATT and CDR2 SNEGSKA come from the germline V gene (reference sequence). V shed 2 bases, J shed 0 bases, and the junction held 6 bases outside the gene matches. The CDR3 loop spans 16 amino acids.

This clonotype came up many times. The chain uses TRBV7-9 and TRBJ2-7; 7 bases agree with TRBD1. The V gene end was trimmed by 2 bases and the J gene end by 3 bases; junction bases not matched to a gene: 4. This CDR3 contains 14 residues. Germline CDR1 SEHNR, CDR2 FQNEAQ (reference sequence). For the CDR3, the DNA is TGTGCCAGCAGCTTAACGGGACAGAGCTACGAGCAGTACTTC. Its protein product is CASSLTGQSYEQYF.

This clonotype is a singleton in its sample. At one end, the junction sequence differs from germline, possibly due to a read error. The V and J genes are TRBV24-1 and TRBJ2-7, with 7 nucleotides matching TRBD2. This CDR3 has 15 amino acids. The germline CDR1 and CDR2 sequences are KGHDR and SFDVKD. The DNA for the CDR3 is TGTGCCACCTGTGATGCTAGCGGCCTCTCCTACGAGCAGTACTTC. Translating gives CATCDASGLSYEQYF.

The rearrangement links TRBV20-1 to TRBJ1-2; TRBD1 matches at 9 bases. Germline V gene data show CDR1 as DFQATT and CDR2 as SNEGSKA (reference sequence). The length of the CDR3 is 14 residues. The V and J ends lost 3 bases and 8 bases, in that order; junction bases with no gene match: 10. The CDR3 reads CSASRTGGLGGYTF. The CDR3 DNA reads as TGCAGTGCTAGTCGTACAGGGGGCTTAGGGGGCTACACCTTC.

This clonotype appeared a few times. J is TRBJ1-2 and V is TRBV10-1; no firm D call. The germline CDR1 and CDR2 sequences are WNHNN and SYGVQD (reference sequence). V dropped 3 bases and J dropped 4 bases, with 12 bases sitting between them. The CDR3 spans 14 residues. CDR3 sequence: CASSDPYRPYGYTF. CDR3 nucleotides: TGCGCCAGCAGTGATCCGTACCGACCCTATGGCTACACCTTC.

This clonotype has more than one count but fewer than ten. The rearrangement joins TRBV10-3 to TRBJ2-3; 10 bases agree with TRBD2. Germline values: CDR1 ENHRY, CDR2 SYGVKD. CDR3 length: 15 amino acids. V shed 7 bases, J shed 3 bases, and the junction held 7 bases outside the gene matches. The CDR3, as DNA: TGTGCCATCACCGAGCAAGCGGGGGGGACAGATACGCAGTATTTT. It translates to CAITEQAGGTDTQYF.

This clonotype was observed a handful of times. The CDR3 here is CASRPGTVLQETQYF. In nucleotides, the CDR3 is TGTGCCAGCAGGCCGGGGACAGTGCTTCAAGAGACCCAGTACTTC. The chain joins TRBV27 to TRBJ2-5; 7 positions match TRBD1. The CDR3 contains 15 residues. J was trimmed by 2 bases and V by 6 bases; bases with no gene match: 9. Germline lookup yields CDR1 MNHEY and CDR2 SMNVEV (reference sequence).

This clonotype was seen only a few times. The chain links TRBV2 to TRBJ1-4, with D maybe TRBD1 (6 bases). There are 14 residues in the CDR3. Germline V gene sequence: CDR1 SNHLY, CDR2 FYNNEI. The ends were cut back, 0 bases at V and 9 bases at J, with 11 bases in the middle. This CDR3 is CASSEAGGQQKLFF. The DNA of the CDR3 is TGTGCCAGCAGTGAAGCGGGCGGACAGCAAAAACTGTTTTTT.

This clonotype has a count of ten or more. This chain links TRBV28 with TRBJ2-3; the D gene is possibly TRBD2 (5 bases). V was trimmed by 3 bases and J by 5 bases, leaving 15 bases between them. Germline CDR1 MDHEN, CDR2 SYDVKM. The CDR3 totals 15 residues. CDR3 loop: CASSFFGSNKDTQYF. The CDR3 bases are TGTGCCAGCAGTTTTTTTGGGAGTAACAAAGATACGCAGTATTTT.

This clonotype has at least ten counts. This chain uses TRBV20-1 with TRBJ1-1; D gene uncertain. The CDR3 totals 13 residues. The V and J ends lost 4 bases and 0 bases respectively, with 9 bases between them. Germline V gene sequence: CDR1 DFQATT, CDR2 SNEGSKA (reference sequence). In nucleotides, the CDR3 is TGCAGTGCTACCCAAGAAATGAACACTGAAGCTTTCTTT. Protein: CSATQEMNTEAFF.